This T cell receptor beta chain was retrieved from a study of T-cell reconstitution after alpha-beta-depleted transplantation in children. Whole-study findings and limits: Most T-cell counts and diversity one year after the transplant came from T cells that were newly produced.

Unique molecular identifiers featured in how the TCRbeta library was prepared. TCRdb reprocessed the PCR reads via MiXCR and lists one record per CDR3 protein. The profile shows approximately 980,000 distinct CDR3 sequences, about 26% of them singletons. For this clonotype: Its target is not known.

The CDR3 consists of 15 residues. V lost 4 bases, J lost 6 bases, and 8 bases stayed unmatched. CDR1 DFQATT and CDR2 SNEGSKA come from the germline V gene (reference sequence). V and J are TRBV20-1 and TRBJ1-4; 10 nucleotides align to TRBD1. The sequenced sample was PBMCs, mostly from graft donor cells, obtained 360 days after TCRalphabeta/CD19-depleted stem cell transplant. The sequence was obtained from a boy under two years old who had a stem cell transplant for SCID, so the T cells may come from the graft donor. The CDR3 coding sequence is TGCAGTGCTACGGACAGGGGGGGACTTTATGAAAAACTGTTTTTT. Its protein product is CSATDRGGLYEKLFF.